These 28 T cell receptor beta chains were all obtained from the same sample, sequenced in a study of regulatory T cells in long-lasting Graves disease. As to time point: newly diagnosed GD, antithyroid drugs for less than 3 months. Making the TCR library involved RNA that had been extracted from PBMCs. With iRepertoire HTBI primers and Arm-PCR of CDR3 regions, TCR beta libraries were built. TCRdb re-derived calls from the multiplex PCR reads in MiXCR, one entry per CDR3 protein. The table lists 400,000 to 500,000 distinct CDR3 sequences, more than 12% of them singletons. These records were also assigned to another study, of T cells in Graves' hyperthyroidism and ophthalmopathy.

The sample in question was peripheral blood mononuclear cells (PBMCs), obtained at new diagnosis, from a patient treated with antithyroid drugs. Every receptor here comes from a young woman with Graves disease.

Many counts were recorded for this clonotype. This chain joins TRBV2 and TRBJ2-7; D unclear. The CDR3 consists of 13 residues. V lost 7 bases to trimming and J lost 7 bases, with 17 bases between them. Per the germline V gene, CDR1 is SNHLY and CDR2 is FYNNEI. CDR3 loop: CASKYAISREQYF. For the CDR3, the DNA is TGTGCCAGCAAGTATGCAATATCGAGGGAGCAGTACTTC.

In regard to this clonotype: Being one base from a much bigger clone, this may be a read error. The chain joins TRBV3-1 to TRBJ1-2, with a weak D call TRBD1 (6 bases). The CDR3 has 14 residues. Germline CDR1 and CDR2: LGHDT and YNNKEL (reference sequence). The CDR3 loop is CACSQNRDTGGYTF. As DNA, the CDR3 is TGTGCCTGCAGCCAAAACAGGGACACAGGAGGCTACACCTTC.

In its sample, this clonotype was seen a few times. The V gene is TRBV7-4, the J gene TRBJ2-7; D possibly corresponds to TRBD2 (6 bases). Trimming cost V 8 bases and J 3 bases, with 17 bases left between them. Germline CDR1 and CDR2: SGHVT and SQSDAQ. This CDR3 is 14 amino acids long. DNA for the CDR3: TGTGCCAGCGGGCATCCCCGGGGGTTCTACGAGCAGTACTTC. This translates into CASGHPRGFYEQYF.

V and J are TRBV12-3 or TRBV12-4 and TRBJ2-1; 11 bases fit TRBD2. V gave up 3 bases and J gave up 2 bases; unmatched junction bases: 3. This CDR3 spans 16 amino acids. CDR3 loop: CASSFRSGGAYNEQFF. The CDR3, as DNA: TGTGCCAGCAGTTTCCGTAGCGGGGGGGCCTACAATGAGCAGTTCTTC.

In the case of this clonotype: A much larger clone lies a single base off, so this may be a read error. This chain links TRBV12-3 or TRBV12-4 with TRBJ2-7; no definite D call. CDR3 length: 12 amino acids. The chain's CDR3 is CANSPRMEEQYF. DNA of the CDR3: TGTGCCAACAGTCCCCGGATGGAAGAGCAGTACTTC.

This clonotype was recorded at least ten times. The rearrangement uses TRBV6-1 and TRBJ1-6, with 8 positions matching TRBD1. This CDR3 spans 17 amino acids. Germline V gene lookup returns CDR1 MNHNS and CDR2 SASEGT. Germline trimming cut 2 bases from V and 4 bases from J; bases unmatched to any gene: 7. CDR3 protein: CASSEPQTGVYNSPLHF. DNA for the CDR3: TGTGCCAGCAGTGAACCGCAGACAGGGGTATATAATTCACCCCTCCACTTT.

This clonotype was seen ten or more times. The chain combines TRBV28 with TRBJ2-3; 7 nucleotides agree with TRBD1. This CDR3 is 16 amino acids long. Trimming cost V 6 bases and J 0 bases; bases outside gene matches: 9. Germline CDR1 is MDHEN and CDR2 is SYDVKM. Here the CDR3 reads CASRTLGTVSTDTQYF. Written as DNA, the CDR3 is TGTGCCAGCAGGACTCTTGGGACAGTTAGCACAGATACGCAGTATTTT.

This clonotype was observed at least ten times. The J gene is TRBJ2-5, the V gene TRBV12-3 or TRBV12-4; D is uncertain. The V and J ends lost 6 bases and 4 bases respectively, with 24 bases between them. CDR3 length: 17 residues. In nucleotides, the CDR3 is TGTGCCAGCAGCCCCGGCAGAGCCCGGGCCTTGGGAGAGACCCAGTACTTC. Translation gives CASSPGRARALGETQYF.

This clonotype appeared a few times. The V and J genes are TRBV4-1 and TRBJ1-2, with TRBD1 identical over 12 bases. CDR3 length: 17 residues. Germline CDR1 MGHRA, CDR2 YSYEKL. V shed 1 base and J 7 bases; nucleotides not matched to a gene: 10. This CDR3 reads CASSQAAGGQGARGYTF. The CDR3 region has the DNA TGCGCCAGCAGCCAAGCTGCGGGGGGACAGGGGGCCCGTGGCTACACCTTC.

The J gene is TRBJ2-3, the V gene TRBV7-9; TRBD2 aligns across 9 bases. Germline V gives CDR1 SEHNR, CDR2 FQNEAQ (reference sequence). This CDR3 is built from 19 residues. Trimming removed 4 bases from V and 3 bases from J; junction bases left unmatched: 17. CDR3 bases: TGTGCCAGCAGCTACAGCGCATCCGAAGCGGGAGGTTGGACAGATACGCAGTATTTT. Its translation: CASSYSASEAGGWTDTQYF.

Ten or more counts support this clonotype. The chain carries TRBV20-1 and TRBJ2-5; TRBD2 agrees at 7 bases. V was clipped by 6 bases and J by 9 bases; unmatched bases: 19. This CDR3 is built from 15 residues. Germline lookup yields CDR1 DFQATT and CDR2 SNEGSKA (reference sequence). The CDR3 coding sequence is TGCAGTGCGCCGGCGGAGTTGAGGGCGGGAGCGTCCCAGTACTTC. Amino acid sequence: CSAPAELRAGASQYF.

The sample holds many counts of this clonotype. The gene calls are TRBV12-3 or TRBV12-4 and TRBJ1-2; TRBD1 matches 8 bases. Trimming at V came to 5 bases and at J to 7 bases, leaving 6 bases not matched to a gene. This CDR3 has 13 amino acids. The CDR3 nucleotides read TGTGCCAGCAGTCCTGACAGGGGAATTGGCTACACCTTC. Its translation: CASSPDRGIGYTF.

At least ten counts were recorded for this clonotype. This chain links TRBV27 with TRBJ2-3; 10 bases line up with TRBD2. With V trimmed by 6 bases and J by 7 bases, 10 bases remained unmatched. The CDR3 spans 15 residues. Germline CDR1 MNHEY, CDR2 SMNVEV (reference sequence). The CDR3 region is CASSPPGLAPNTQYF. DNA for the CDR3: TGTGCCAGCAGCCCCCCGGGACTAGCGCCAAATACGCAGTATTTT.

The sample holds many counts of this clonotype. V and J are TRBV20-1 and TRBJ2-3; weak D call: TRBD1 (6 bases). Germline-derived CDR1 and CDR2 are DFQATT and SNEGSKA (reference sequence). The CDR3 totals 15 residues. V shed 6 bases and J shed 3 bases, with 19 bases lying between them. CDR3 in DNA: TGCAGTGCGGCCGAATACAGGGCGAGAACAGATACGCAGTATTTT. Translation: CSAAEYRARTDTQYF.

This clonotype was counted ten times or more. This chain links TRBV7-8 with TRBJ2-2, with D possibly TRBD1 on 5 matching bases. Germline CDR1 SGHVS, CDR2 FQNEAQ. Trimming pared 4 bases from V and 6 bases from J, leaving 9 bases between. This CDR3 has 13 residues. The CDR3 loop is CASSSREAGELFF. The CDR3 nucleotides read TGTGCCAGCAGCTCCAGGGAAGCCGGGGAGCTGTTTTTT.

This clonotype has a handful of counts. J is TRBJ1-1 and V is TRBV4-1; D gene uncertain. Germline CDR1 reads MGHRA; CDR2 reads YSYEKL. The CDR3 covers 14 residues. V lost 1 base, J lost 0 bases, and 6 bases lay in between. CDR3 nucleotide sequence: TGCGCCAGCAGCCAAGTACCAATGAACACTGAAGCTTTCTTT. Amino acids: CASSQVPMNTEAFF.

This clonotype was counted between two and nine times. V gene TRBV5-4 combines with J gene TRBJ2-7; unclear D gene. V shed 3 bases and J shed 5 bases, with 12 bases lying between them. Per germline, CDR1 SGHNT and CDR2 YYREEE (reference sequence). The CDR3 covers 13 residues. The CDR3 DNA sequence: TGTGCCAGCAGCTCCTGGAGTTTCAACGAGCAGTACTTC. Its protein product is CASSSWSFNEQYF.

The chain combines TRBV5-1 with TRBJ2-7; TRBD2 matches 9 bases. The CDR3 loop spans 15 amino acids. J was trimmed by 4 bases and V by 0 bases; bases with no gene match: 5. Germline-derived CDR1 and CDR2 are SGHRS and YFSETQ. The CDR3 coding sequence is TGCGCCAGCAGCTTGGGAGCGGGAGGACTATACGAGCAGTACTTC. This encodes CASSLGAGGLYEQYF.

This clonotype was observed a few times. A much larger clone differs from this one at a single base, so this may be a read error. This chain links TRBV12-3 or TRBV12-4 with TRBJ2-3; 11 nucleotides match TRBD2. The junction had 6 bases not matched to a gene; V was cut back by 8 bases and J by 2 bases. The CDR3 covers 15 residues. For the CDR3, the DNA is TGTGCCAGCGGGGGACTAGCGGACCTCACAGATACGCAGTATTTT. Protein sequence: CASGGLADLTDTQYF.

This clonotype was seen a few times. This sequence joins TRBV19 and TRBJ2-1, with 7 bases fitting TRBD2. The V gene's germline CDR1 is LNHDA and CDR2 SQIVND (reference sequence). The CDR3 has 15 residues. The J segment lost 4 bases and the V segment lost 5 bases, leaving 8 bases of the junction unmatched. This chain's CDR3 is CASSQDWGGYNEQFF. In DNA, the CDR3 is TGTGCCAGTAGTCAAGACTGGGGAGGGTACAATGAGCAGTTCTTC.

This clonotype was observed a handful of times. This chain connects TRBV11-2 to TRBJ1-6, with TRBD1 as a possible D gene (6 bases). The CDR3 extends over 16 amino acids. V lost 3 bases and J 7 bases, leaving 16 bases between the germline ends. Germline V CDR1 and CDR2: SGHAT, FQNNGV. This chain's CDR3 is CASSFIRNRANSPLHF. The CDR3 DNA reads TGTGCCAGCAGCTTTATCAGAAACAGGGCGAATTCACCCCTCCACTTT.

This clonotype was picked up many times. This rearrangement joins TRBV20-1 to TRBJ1-1, with D uncertain. The V gene's germline CDR1 is DFQATT and CDR2 SNEGSKA (reference sequence). The CDR3 is made up of 14 amino acids. Trimming took off 3 bases at V and 1 base at J, with 12 bases between the two ends. CDR3 sequence: CSASGSRWNTEAFF. The DNA of the CDR3 is TGCAGTGCTAGTGGCTCCCGATGGAACACTGAAGCTTTCTTT.

This clonotype has ten or more counts. The genes are TRBV5-8 and TRBJ2-4; perhaps TRBD1 as D (6 bases). V shed 5 bases and J shed 2 bases, with 17 bases lying between them. The germline gives CDR1 SGHTS, CDR2 YDEGEE. This CDR3 has 16 amino acids. The CDR3 is CASRPTRRGTKNIQYF. CDR3 nucleotide sequence: TGTGCCAGCAGACCCACCCGCAGGGGAACCAAAAACATTCAGTACTTC.

This chain uses TRBV18 with TRBJ1-6, with TRBD1 matching 12 bases. Germline V gene data show CDR1 as KGHSH and CDR2 as LQKENI. The CDR3 extends over 16 amino acids. V lost 4 bases, J lost 8 bases, and 6 bases stayed unmatched. The CDR3 protein is CASSLRDRGQDSPLHF. The CDR3 coding sequence is TGTGCCAGCTCACTCCGGGACAGGGGGCAGGATTCACCCCTCCACTTT.

This clonotype has ten or more counts. This chain connects TRBV24-1 to TRBJ2-3, with D possibly matching TRBD2 (6 bases). In germline, CDR1 is KGHDR, CDR2 SFDVKD. This CDR3 has 16 amino acids. The ends were cut back, 0 bases at V and 2 bases at J, with 11 bases in the middle. The CDR3 reads CATSDLAGTNTDTQYF. For the CDR3, the DNA is TGTGCCACCAGTGATTTGGCGGGAACGAACACAGATACGCAGTATTTT.

This clonotype showed up just a few times. The V and J genes are TRBV14 and TRBJ2-1; TRBD2 aligns across 13 bases. Germline trimming cut 4 bases from V and 4 bases from J; bases unmatched to any gene: 7. The CDR3 spans 17 residues. The germline CDR1 and CDR2 sequences are SGHDN and FVKESK. The CDR3 loop reads CASSPGLAGKGYNEQFF. In DNA, the CDR3 is TGTGCCAGCAGCCCGGGACTAGCGGGGAAGGGTTACAATGAGCAGTTCTTC.

V is TRBV4-1 and J is TRBJ1-5; maybe TRBD1 (5 bases). The V end lost 0 bases, the J end lost 7 bases, and 19 bases lay between the germline ends. The CDR3 length is 17 residues. The germline CDR1 and CDR2 sequences are MGHRA and YSYEKL. CDR3 nucleotides: TGCGCCAGCAGCCAAGAGGCGGGCCTATATCGGGGGCAGCCCCAGCATTTT. It yields the protein CASSQEAGLYRGQPQHF.

The sample holds a few counts of this clonotype. The chain combines TRBV7-8 with TRBJ2-2; 7 positions agree with TRBD1. The CDR3 runs 14 residues. From germline, CDR1 is SGHVS and CDR2 FQNEAQ. V lost 4 bases to trimming and J lost 5 bases; unmatched junction nucleotides: 4. The CDR3 DNA reads TGTGCCAGCAGCTCGACAGGGACGACCGGGGAGCTGTTTTTT. This encodes CASSSTGTTGELFF.